This T cell receptor (beta chain) appears in the sequencing data of a study of blood T cell repertoires in COVID-19 (dated by TCRdb to about 2020). Background on the whole study: The collaborator samples originated in the United States, Italy and Spain and spanned the acute and convalescent phases of COVID-19. The repertoires were released in a freely available public database meant as a resource for research on the immune response to SARS-CoV-2. The samples were drawn from two sources: the first 160 participants of the ongoing ImmuneRACE study, and 1,200 or so subjects contributed by 6 global collaborators. Nearly every sample came with metadata listing a de-identified subject ID, COVID-19 status, age in years and sex. The prospective study material was composed of cDNA or gDNA derived from T cells, B-cell-depleted T cells, or PBMCs. Where available, HLA class I and class II types were taken from metadata supplied by the sample provider and were not determined by assay-based typing. Deeply sampled blood TCRbeta repertoires from subjects exposed to, actively infected with, or recovered from COVID-19 were included in the dataset.

As concerns this clone: Its antigen remains undetermined. No much larger clonotype is one base removed from it; base qualities were not supplied.

CDR1 and CDR2 are read off the germline V gene as KGHSH and LQKENI. Cut back by 5 bases and 5 bases, the V and J ends lie 10 bases apart. The CDR3 spans 13 residues, from the cysteine through the phenylalanine. CDR3 DNA only is kept here, 39 bases in frame from base 1. TCRbeta CDR3 regions were amplified from genomic DNA by means of the immunoSEQ Assay, a bias-controlled multiplex PCR. In the authors' own workflow: The number of nucleated cells in each sample was estimated from the amplification of reference gene primers within the assay. To quantify the absolute abundance of each unique TCRbeta CDR3 rearrangement, sequence reads were collapsed and filtered. Productive Simpson clonality was computed per sample as the square root of Simpson's diversity index over productive rearrangements. This is the immuneACCESS table as TCRdb keeps it, with only in-frame sequences that have V and J called. A part of the clones is gone; compared with another copy, unresolved V genes explain less than half, and the rest is unexplained. That table furnishes V, J and clone size, whereas the DNA furnished D and trimming. This sample holds 200,000 to 250,000 clones; around 86% were observed only once. The ten largest make up roughly 6.2% of the sample.

Summary of the overall study and its limitations: How much clinical and demographic metadata was included differed by source and by participant, and the metadata was provided uncurated.

In Seattle, one collaborating source enrolled patients while the infection was active and tracked those patients longitudinally over the course of disease. The collaborating institutions used their own protocols to collect whole blood in K2EDTA tubes. For TCRbeta analysis, collaborators shipped samples in one of three forms: frozen whole blood, isolated PBMCs, or DNA extracted from either of those sample types. The sequencing sample was made of peripheral blood. This sequence uses TRBV18 and TRBJ1-5, with TRBD1 as a weak D call on 5 bases. The receptor was isolated from an elderly woman with COVID-19, enrolled during active disease. The nucleotide sequence is TGTGCCAGCTCAGCGGACAAAGATCAGCCCCAGCATTTT. Its product reads: CASSADKDQPQHF.